The clone carrying this T cell receptor beta chain was counted between two and nine times. The data stem from a study of blood T cells in healthy people across ages. A second about 6 to 11 cycle PCR used barcoded and J-beta primers. MiXCR, run by TCRdb on the 5' RACE reads, gives a single entry per CDR3 protein. The data contain approximately 800,000 distinct CDR3 sequences, about 48% of them singletons. CDR3 length: 17 residues. V gave up 1 base and J gave up 2 bases, with 16 bases separating them. Germline V gene data show CDR1 as SGHTA and CDR2 as FQGNSA. This sequence joins TRBV7-2 and TRBJ2-3, with D possibly being TRBD2 (6 bases). The specimen sequenced was blood. The sequence came from a man aged 80 or over in good health. The CDR3 region has the DNA TGTGCCAGCAGCTTAGGTATTAGCGGTTATAACACAGATACGCAGTATTTT. As protein: CASSLGISGYNTDTQYF.